The sequence of this TCR beta chain was determined in a study of T-cell memory formation after mild COVID-19 (dated by TCRdb to the early 2020s). Study-level background: Most TCR sequence clusters were specific to one of the two donors. The cohort was made up of two young adult volunteers, one female and one male, who were previously healthy. T-cell clones expanding and contracting after mild COVID-19 in a couple of donors were tracked by longitudinal TCRalpha and TCRbeta repertoire sequencing.

As to this clonotype: Which antigen it targets is not known. No base quality information exists; no much larger clone differs at one position.

Ficoll-Paque density gradient centrifugation was the method used to isolate PBMCs. Unmatched junction bases come to 6, with V trimmed by 4 bases and J by 4 bases. The cysteine opens and the phenylalanine closes a CDR3 of 14 amino acids. Of all the DNA, just the CDR3 is kept, 42 bases in frame from base 1. Looking up the germline V gene yields CDR1 SGHRS and CDR2 YFSETQ. The sequencer listed for this sample is Illumina NovaSeq 6000. TCRalpha and TCRbeta cDNA libraries were constructed by 5'RACE with constant-segment primers, with sample barcodes and unique molecular identifiers being introduced. RNA was extracted from every sample with Trizol reagent. The libraries were amplified in two PCR steps, and the second step added a second sample barcode and Illumina TruSeq adapters. Libraries were sequenced on an Illumina NovaSeq with 2 x 150 bp paired-end reads. As for the authors' bioinformatics: The reads were demultiplexed and collapsed into UMI-guided consensus sequences using migec v1.2.7. Using mixcr v2.1.11, UMI consensuses were aligned to TRA and TRB V and J templates and then assembled into clonotypes. A clonotype was counted as expanded or contracted only when both edgeR and NoisET called the clonotype significant, with the noise models trained on biological replicates. For edgeR calls, the cutoffs were a false discovery rate-adjusted p below 0.01 and a log2 fold-change threshold of 1. As an exploratory analysis of dynamics, PCA with hierarchical clustering was applied to max-normalized trajectories of the 1000 most abundant clonotypes. The CD4 or CD8 phenotype of responding clones was assigned using the separately sequenced CD4+ and CD8+ repertoires. Starting from the raw public reads, TCRdb applied fastp trimming at Q25, assembled clones with MiXCR and retained in-frame beta chains. Merged by CDR3 protein, the rows form single entries marked with the most common genes and DNA. The V and J calls and clone size are TCRdb's, not the authors'. Here the sample has roughly 240,000 distinct CDR3 sequences; 15% occur a single time. In total, the top ten clones hold around 2.2% of the sample.

Broader findings and caveats from the paper: Only a couple of mild cases were covered by the study, and larger cohorts that include severe cases with pre-infection samples were considered necessary. Clones contracting from day 15 to 85 had balanced CD4/CD8 phenotypes, while a second wave expanding from day 15 to 37 was biased towards CD4+. Contracting CD4+ clones turned up mainly in the CM and EM memory subsets, whereas EMRA was where CD8+ clones were enriched. Some responding clones were detected in pre-infection memory, which suggested that pre-existing cross-reactive memory T cells had joined the SARS-CoV-2 response. SARS-CoV-2 specificity of the second-wave clones peaking on day 37 was not confirmed.

The sequenced material came from PBMCs or a T cell subset sorted from them (not recorded which). This receptor chain uses TRBV5-1 and TRBJ1-2, with 8 bases aligning to TRBD1. This sequence originates from an adult woman who had mild COVID-19 (a few samples of this study predate the infection). The sample titles of this study are shuffled in the database, so cell type and time point are left out; the donor was told from shared clones. The DNA is as follows: TGCGCCAGCAGCATGCAGACAGGGGCCTATGGCTACACCTTC. This gives the protein CASSMQTGAYGYTF.